This T cell receptor (beta chain) emerged from a study of Ad26.COV2.S vaccination and SARS-CoV-2 variants. On the study more broadly: Among those in the COV1001 Ad26.COV2.S trial arm was the donor. Participants got Ad26.COV2.S intramuscularly, once or twice 56 days apart.

As regards this clone: Antigen specificity is unknown.

Treatment: roughly 18 received Ad26.COV2.S at low or high dose, single or two shots; 5 received placebo; per-sample allocation not given. Day 63 following the first vaccine or placebo injection was when the samples were taken. Study conclusions and caveats: Spike-specific TCR breadth in vaccine recipients exceeded that seen in placebo recipients.

Trimming left V 1 base short and J 6 bases short, with 11 bases between. The CDR3 contains 14 residues. Germline V gene data show CDR1 as SGHTA and CDR2 as FQGNSA. Data came from immunoSEQ multiplex PCR; TCRdb stores just in-frame clones and leaves some out. The sample holds about 410,000 clones, about nine tenths seen once. The sequence derives from a person aged 18-65 years who received the Ad26.COV2.S COVID-19 vaccine or a placebo. Here the sequenced sample was peripheral blood, taken in a trial of Ad26.COV2.S vaccine versus placebo. The chain links TRBV7-2 to TRBJ2-3; D is perhaps TRBD1 (5 bases). The CDR3 nucleotides are TGTGCCAGCAGCTTAGGGATAGGGGTGGATACGCAGTATTTT. This translates into CASSLGIGVDTQYF.